These 28 T cell receptor beta chains originate from one sample sequenced in a study of control samples from healthy donors and cancer patients. TCRdb's table, derived via immunoSEQ multiplex PCR, lists solely in-frame clones and lacks some. The sample contains some 150,000 clones, roughly 94% of which appear only once. The sample taken for sequencing was blood. These receptors all come from a middle-aged man in good health.

The chain couples TRBV24-1 to TRBJ1-5, with D unresolved. The V and J ends lost 3 bases and 4 bases respectively, with 9 bases between them. The CDR3 has 14 amino acids. Per germline, CDR1 KGHDR and CDR2 SFDVKD. The CDR3 DNA follows: TGTGCCACCAGTGATGGTACAGTAAATCAGCCCCAGCATTTT. Amino acids: CATSDGTVNQPQHF.

V and J are TRBV27 and TRBJ1-1; no reliable D call. CDR1 and CDR2 (germline): MNHEY, SMNVEV (reference sequence). The V end lost 2 bases, the J end lost 4 bases, and 14 bases lay between the germline ends. The length of the CDR3 is 15 residues. DNA of the CDR3: TGTGCCAGCAGTTTAAGCAGATTTGGAGGCACTGAAGCTTTCTTT. Its protein product is CASSLSRFGGTEAFF.

This clone is a singleton in its sample. As DNA, the CDR3 is TGTGCCAGCAGTGACTCAAGATGGCGGAACACCGGGGAGCTGTTTTTT. Translation: CASSDSRWRNTGELFF. The chain joins TRBV6-4 to TRBJ2-2; D gene unclear. V was shortened by 0 bases and J by 1 base, with 9 bases between the two germline ends. The CDR3 length is 16 residues. CDR1 is MRHNA and CDR2 is SNTAGT in the germline V gene.

This clone occurred once. V usage is TRBV5-6 and J usage is TRBJ2-7, with D maybe TRBD1 (5 bases). The CDR3 is 12 residues long. Between the trimmed V and J ends, which lost 5 bases and 6 bases, there was a span of 12 bases. Germline V gives CDR1 SGHDT, CDR2 YYEEEE. CDR3 amino acids: CASRAGLSEQYF. For the CDR3, the DNA is TGTGCCAGCAGGGCAGGGCTATCCGAGCAGTACTTC.

The CDR3 spells CASSRGPGEQYF. DNA of the CDR3: TGTGCCAGCAGTCGAGGGCCCGGCGAGCAGTACTTC. V is TRBV7-9 and J is TRBJ2-7, with D maybe TRBD2 (5 bases). This CDR3 comprises 12 residues. Germline V gene lookup returns CDR1 SEHNR and CDR2 FQNEAQ (reference sequence). Trimming stripped 6 bases from V and 6 bases from J, with 12 bases between. The full variable domain, its missing parts supplied by reference TRBV7-9 and TRBJ2-7, is DTGVSQNPRHKITKRGQNVTFRCDPISEHNRLYWYRQTLGQGPEFLTYFQNEAQLEKSRLLSDRFSAERPKGSFSTLEIQRTEQGDSAMYLCASSRGPGEQYFGPGTRLTVT.

This chain joins TRBV6-5 and TRBJ1-1; D is perhaps TRBD1 (5 bases). Trimming took off 4 bases at V and 1 base at J, with 13 bases between the two ends. Germline V gene lookup returns CDR1 MNHEY and CDR2 SVGAGI. The CDR3 runs 15 residues. The chain's CDR3 is CASSFRRQQNTEAFF. DNA of the CDR3: TGTGCCAGCAGTTTCCGCCGACAGCAGAACACTGAAGCTTTCTTT.

As to this clone: Other DNA sequences from this sample encode an identical CDR3 as well. The V and J genes are TRBV5-1 and TRBJ2-3; D not resolved. V dropped 0 bases and J dropped 0 bases, with 5 bases sitting between them. There are 14 residues in the CDR3. Germline V gene data show CDR1 as SGHRS and CDR2 as YFSETQ. CDR3 DNA sequence: TGCGCCAGCAGCTTGGACCCTAGCACAGATACGCAGTATTTT. Translating it yields CASSLDPSTDTQYF.

This clone was seen once. The chain carries TRBV10-3 and TRBJ1-5; D unresolved. Trimming stripped 4 bases from V and 6 bases from J, with 16 bases between. Germline CDR1 is ENHRY and CDR2 is SYGVKD. The CDR3 spans 15 residues. CDR3 in DNA: TGTGCCATCAGTGGGGATGGGAAGGCGGGTCAGCCCCAGCATTTT. This translates into CAISGDGKAGQPQHF.

About this clone itself: Germline and junction disagree at one end, which may indicate a read error. The V and J genes are TRBV5-6 and TRBJ2-7; a possible D gene is TRBD2 (6 bases). The CDR3 runs 11 residues. Germline V gene sequence: CDR1 SGHDT, CDR2 YYEEEE. The DNA of the CDR3 is TGTGCCAGCAGCTTGGCCGGACGGACTAACTTC. Translating it yields CASSLAGRTNF.

The rearrangement links TRBV4-3 to TRBJ1-2; maybe TRBD1 (5 bases). Germline V gives CDR1 LGHNA, CDR2 YSLEER. This CDR3 is built from 15 residues. V lost 0 bases, J lost 8 bases, and 16 bases lay in between. The chain's CDR3 is CASSQDFRAVGGYTF. DNA of the CDR3: TGCGCCAGCAGCCAAGACTTCAGGGCGGTGGGCGGCTACACCTTC.

This chain joins TRBV27 and TRBJ1-6; 9 bases agree with TRBD1. V lost 5 bases and J lost 9; bases outside the gene matches: 5. The CDR3 is 14 residues long. Germline V gene lookup returns CDR1 MNHEY and CDR2 SMNVEV (reference sequence). This CDR3 is CASSPGTGLSPLHF. CDR3 in DNA: TGTGCCAGCAGTCCCGGGACAGGGCTTTCACCCCTCCACTTT.

V gene TRBV7-3 combines with J gene TRBJ1-2, with unresolved D. Trimming took 5 bases from V and 6 from J, leaving 19 bases between them. The CDR3 sequence is 15 residues long. From germline, CDR1 is SGHTA and CDR2 FQGTGA. CDR3 amino acids: CASSPSHGPHNGYTF. The CDR3 region has the DNA TGTGCCAGCAGCCCAAGCCACGGGCCACACAATGGCTACACCTTC.

V gene TRBV6-5 combines with J gene TRBJ1-1; D not resolved. Germline V gene data show CDR1 as MNHEY and CDR2 as SVGAGI. The CDR3 runs to 16 residues. Trimming removed 2 bases from V and 0 bases from J, with 13 bases in between. The CDR3 DNA is TGTGCCAGCAGTTACGATTCTATTACCATGAACACTGAAGCTTTCTTT. This gives the protein CASSYDSITMNTEAFF.

The rearrangement uses TRBV27 and TRBJ1-1; the match to TRBD1 covers 7 bases. The CDR3 is 15 residues long. In germline, CDR1 is MNHEY, CDR2 SMNVEV (reference sequence). V was clipped by 3 bases and J by 1 base; unmatched bases: 5. The CDR3 spells CASSLSPGGNTEAFF. CDR3 in DNA: TGTGCCAGCAGTTTGTCCCCAGGGGGGAACACTGAAGCTTTCTTT.

The V and J genes are TRBV18 and TRBJ1-1; 9 nucleotides match TRBD1. J was trimmed by 0 bases and V by 0 bases; bases with no gene match: 11. The length of the CDR3 is 19 residues. Germline CDR1 reads KGHSH; CDR2 reads LQKENI. The CDR3 is CASSPPGLAGTGMNTEAFF. In nucleotides, the CDR3 is TGTGCCAGCTCACCACCGGGGTTAGCCGGGACAGGGATGAACACTGAAGCTTTCTTT. The variable domain in full, completed from reference TRBV18 and TRBJ1-1, reads NAGVMQNPRHLVRRRGQEARLRCSPMKGHSHVYWYRQLPEEGLKFMVYLQKENIIDESGMPKERFSAEFPKEGPSILRIQQVVRGDSAAYFCASSPPGLAGTGMNTEAFFGQGTRLTVV.

This clone was observed a single time. The chain recombines TRBV28 with TRBJ1-2, with unresolved D. V was cut by 8 bases and J by 3 bases, with 13 bases left in between. CDR1 and CDR2 (germline): MDHEN, SYDVKM. This CDR3 contains 13 residues. CDR3 DNA sequence: TGTGCCAGCTCGGTACCGACCGACTATGGCTACACCTTC. It translates to CASSVPTDYGYTF.

This clone was counted a few times. Other nucleotide sequences from this sample produce the same CDR3. The chain employs TRBV6-5 and TRBJ1-5, with no clear D. Trimming shortened V by 5 bases and J by 4 bases, and 3 bases separated the two germline ends. The CDR3 runs 11 residues. CDR1 MNHEY and CDR2 SVGAGI come from the germline V gene. The CDR3 reads CASSTNQPQHF. The CDR3 region has the DNA TGTGCCAGCAGTACTAATCAGCCCCAGCATTTT.

The V gene is TRBV6-5, the J gene TRBJ1-1; 8 nucleotides agree with TRBD1. V dropped 5 bases and J dropped 0; count of bases not matched to a gene: 5. The CDR3 sequence is 15 residues long. Per the germline V gene, CDR1 is MNHEY and CDR2 is SVGAGI. Here the CDR3 DNA reads TGTGCCAGCAGTCAGACAGGGGCGATGAACACTGAAGCTTTCTTT. Encoded protein: CASSQTGAMNTEAFF.

The J gene is TRBJ1-5, the V gene TRBV14, with unresolved D. This CDR3 has 14 amino acids. The V and J ends lost 4 bases and 5 bases respectively, with 12 bases between them. Germline loops: CDR1 SGHDN, CDR2 FVKESK. CDR3 nucleotide sequence: TGTGCCAGCAGCCCACACGGCCGATATCAGCCCCAGCATTTT. As protein: CASSPHGRYQPQHF.

The chain uses TRBV5-6 and TRBJ2-3; 9 bases agree with TRBD2. CDR1 and CDR2 (germline): SGHDT, YYEEEE. Trimming cost V 1 base and J 5 bases; bases outside gene matches: 2. The CDR3 is 14 residues long. CDR3 sequence: CASSLLLAGDTQYF. The CDR3 coding sequence is TGTGCCAGCAGCTTGTTACTAGCGGGAGATACGCAGTATTTT.

The DNA of the CDR3 is TGTGCCACCAGCACAAACCTACTGGGGCAGTTCTTC. This sequence encodes CATSTNLLGQFF. The chain has TRBV15 and TRBJ2-1; D not certain. Germline assignment: CDR1 LNHNV and CDR2 YYDKDF (reference sequence). The CDR3 covers 12 residues. V dropped 4 bases and J dropped 12 bases, with 13 bases sitting between them.

The CDR3 region has the DNA TGTGCCAGCAGTGAGAACACCGGGGAGCTGTTTTTT. It is translated as CASSENTGELFF. The chain joins TRBV6-1 to TRBJ2-2, with unresolved D. V dropped 3 bases and J dropped 1 base, with 0 bases sitting between them. CDR3 length: 12 residues. Germline values: CDR1 MNHNS, CDR2 SASEGT.

Here the CDR3 reads CASTPLDYYTDTQYF. In DNA form, the CDR3 reads TGTGCCAGCACCCCTTTGGACTACTACACAGATACGCAGTATTTT. This chain uses TRBV28 with TRBJ2-3, with a weak D call TRBD2 (6 bases). In germline, CDR1 is MDHEN, CDR2 SYDVKM. CDR3 length: 15 residues. Trimming left V 7 bases short and J 2 bases short, with 16 bases between.

This clone was found a few times. This chain connects TRBV7-2 to TRBJ2-3, with a tentative D call TRBD2 (5 bases). The CDR3 spans 15 residues. Trimming stripped 3 bases from V and 1 base from J, with 11 bases between. In germline, CDR1 is SGHTA, CDR2 FQGNSA. CDR3 sequence: CASSFKGDGTDTQYF. The CDR3 nucleotides are TGTGCCAGCAGCTTTAAGGGAGATGGCACAGATACGCAGTATTTT.

Only one count was recorded for this clone. Compared with germline, one end of the junction differs, possibly owing to a read error. The genes are TRBV7-7 and TRBJ2-2; TRBD1 matches 8 bases. The CDR3 is 17 residues long. CDR1 SSHAT and CDR2 FNYEAQ come from the germline V gene (reference sequence). The CDR3: CASSLSQGALYNGELFF. Here the CDR3 DNA reads TGTGCTAGCAGCTTATCTCAGGGGGCTTTGTATAACGGGGAGCTGTTTTTT.

V gene TRBV4-1 combines with J gene TRBJ1-4; no clear D gene. V lost 1 base to trimming and J lost 8 bases, with 14 bases between them. Germline CDR1 MGHRA, CDR2 YSYEKL. The CDR3 spans 15 residues. The CDR3 DNA reads as TGCGCCAGCAGCCAAGTCGAGGCCCCAAGGGAAAAACTGTTTTTT. Its translation is CASSQVEAPREKLFF.

The rearrangement links TRBV24-1 to TRBJ2-1; possibly TRBD1 for D (7 bases). V lost 4 bases to trimming and J lost 10 bases, with 16 bases between them. Germline V gives CDR1 KGHDR, CDR2 SFDVKD. The CDR3 is 14 amino acids. CDR3 in amino acids: CATSDYRGGGEQFF. CDR3 nucleotides: TGTGCCACCAGTGACTACAGGGGTGGAGGGGAGCAGTTCTTC.

V usage is TRBV5-4 and J usage is TRBJ1-5; D may be TRBD1 (5 bases). In germline, CDR1 is SGHNT, CDR2 YYREEE (reference sequence). Trimming took 4 bases from V and 1 from J, leaving 12 bases between them. The CDR3 is 15 residues long. DNA for the CDR3: TGTGCCAGCAGCCGTGGGGGTTGGAGCAATCAGCCCCAGCATTTT. It specifies CASSRGGWSNQPQHF.